These 10 T cell receptor beta chains share one sample of origin, sequenced in a study of blood T cell repertoires in COVID-19. TCRdb's table, derived via immunoSEQ multiplex PCR, lists solely in-frame clones and lacks some. The sample records roughly 300,000 clones, more than 75% being singletons. Sequencing was done on a sample of PBMCs or T cells enriched from blood (not recorded which). These receptors all come from a woman aged 18-29 years who had recovered from COVID-19.

This clone has more than one count but fewer than ten. The chain recombines TRBV6-5 with TRBJ1-6, with D unclear. There are 14 residues in the CDR3. Germline values: CDR1 MNHEY, CDR2 SVGAGI. With 5 bases removed from V and 3 bases from J, the gap between germline ends came to 8 bases. The CDR3 here is CASSRTDYNSPLHF. The CDR3 nucleotides read TGTGCCAGCAGTCGGACTGACTATAATTCACCCCTCCACTTT.

The genes are TRBV18 and TRBJ2-5; TRBD2 matches at 16 bases. Germline values: CDR1 KGHSH, CDR2 LQKENI. With V trimmed by 0 bases and J by 5 bases, 3 bases remained unmatched. This CDR3 is built from 17 residues. The chain's CDR3 is CASSPPGLAGGLETQYF. CDR3 in DNA: TGTGCCAGCTCACCACCGGGACTAGCGGGAGGGCTCGAGACCCAGTACTTC.

This clone was detected once. The gene calls are TRBV27 and TRBJ1-5; D gene ambiguous. Trimming removed 11 bases at V and 5 bases at J, with 16 bases between. The CDR3 contains 13 residues. The germline V gene encodes CDR1 MNHEY and CDR2 SMNVEV (reference sequence). CDR3 residues: CASSREGYQPQHF. The CDR3 region has the DNA TGTGCCTCATCTCGAGAGGGATATCAGCCCCAGCATTTT.

V is TRBV2 and J is TRBJ2-1; 9 nucleotides agree with TRBD1. Trimming cost V 0 bases and J 6 bases; bases outside gene matches: 6. CDR3 length equals 16 residues. The V gene's germline CDR1 is SNHLY and CDR2 FYNNEI. CDR3 in DNA: TGTGCCAGCAGTGAAGCGCGGGACAGGGTGGGCAATGAGCAGTTCTTC. Amino acids: CASSEARDRVGNEQFF.

The chain combines TRBV9 with TRBJ1-1; perhaps TRBD1 as D (5 bases). Germline CDR1 SGDLS, CDR2 YYNGEE. V was shortened by 2 bases and J by 4 bases, with 9 bases between the two germline ends. The CDR3 is made up of 13 amino acids. CDR3 protein: CASSVWGGTEAFF. The CDR3 bases are TGTGCCAGCAGCGTCTGGGGGGGCACTGAAGCTTTCTTT.

The chain uses TRBV2 and TRBJ1-2; D is perhaps TRBD1 (6 bases). V lost 0 bases and J 8 bases, leaving 16 bases between the germline ends. The length of the CDR3 is 15 residues. The germline V gene has CDR1 SNHLY and CDR2 FYNNEI. The CDR3: CASSEAGGQTGGYTF. In DNA form, the CDR3 reads TGTGCCAGCAGTGAAGCGGGTGGACAGACGGGAGGCTACACCTTC.

This clone was picked up a small number of times. V and J are TRBV30 and TRBJ1-2; D call uncertain. Germline V gene sequence: CDR1 GTSNPN, CDR2 SVGIG (reference sequence). The CDR3 loop spans 13 amino acids. V was trimmed by 1 base and J by 0 bases, leaving 6 bases between them. CDR3 coding DNA: TGTGCCTGGAGTGGGGAGGCTAACTATGGCTACACCTTC. The encoded protein is CAWSGEANYGYTF. The entire variable domain, with the rest obtained from reference TRBV30 and TRBJ1-2, is as follows: SQTIHQWPATLVQPVGSPLSLECTVEGTSNPNLYWYRQAAGRGLQLLFYSVGIGQISSEVPQNLSASRPQDRQFILSSKKLLLSDSGFYLCAWSGEANYGYTFGSGTRLTVV.

This chain connects TRBV6-5 to TRBJ1-4; D might be TRBD1 (6 bases). The CDR3 covers 12 residues. The V end was cut by 3 bases, the J end by 14 bases, with 13 bases between. CDR1 and CDR2 (germline): MNHEY, SVGAGI. The CDR3 spells CASSYLGQALFF. DNA for the CDR3: TGTGCCAGCAGTTATTTGGGACAAGCTCTGTTTTTT.

The V call is TRBV18, the J call TRBJ1-5, with a weak D call TRBD1 (6 bases). CDR3 length: 14 residues. The ends were cut back, 4 bases at V and 3 bases at J, with 10 bases in the middle. CDR1 and CDR2 from the germline V gene are KGHSH and LQKENI. The CDR3 DNA sequence: TGTGCCAGCTCACAGGACAGTTACAATCAGCCCCAGCATTTT. It codes for CASSQDSYNQPQHF.

This clone was counted between two and nine times. The chain combines TRBV6-5 with TRBJ1-6; D is ambiguous. The germline V and J ends were trimmed by 11 bases and 9 bases, with 20 bases remaining between them. CDR3 size: 14 residues. CDR1 is MNHEY and CDR2 is SVGAGI in the germline V gene. The CDR3 nucleotides read TGTGCCGCCGGCGATTCAGTGGAGCTTTCACCCCTCCACTTT. This gives the protein CAAGDSVELSPLHF.